This T cell receptor (beta chain) stems from a study of T cell responses to AZD1222 COVID-19 vaccine. The study's findings and limits: The number of AZD1222 recipients seropositive at baseline was only 5 to 7. With two AZD1222 doses given, Spike-specific TCR breadth and depth both rose. Donor demographics were predominantly white British with a female majority; clonal diversity may be underestimated.

Trimming stripped 3 bases from V and 3 bases from J, with 20 bases between. From germline, CDR1 is MDHEN and CDR2 SYDVKM. CDR3 length: 17 amino acids. The method was immunoSEQ multiplex PCR; TCRdb's version includes in-frame clones alone and lacks a portion of them. The sample holds over 55,000 clones, around 83% seen once. About this clone: The antigen remains undetermined.

This sequence originates from an adult in good health. J is TRBJ1-2 and V is TRBV28; D is perhaps TRBD1 (5 bases). Sequencing was performed on peripheral blood, taken on day 0 of AZD1222 vaccination. The CDR3 loop reads CASSFPVGGFTDYGYTF. The CDR3 DNA sequence: TGTGCCAGCAGTTTCCCAGTGGGGGGGTTTACCGACTATGGCTACACCTTC.